Included here is one T cell receptor beta chain sequence, with context. Authors' analysis steps: How many nucleated cells were present was estimated from reference gene primer amplification. Sequencing was performed with immunoSEQ multiplex PCR; in TCRdb, only in-frame clones are kept and a portion is missing. V and J calls and clone size are as listed in that table; D and trimming were resolved from the DNA. There are about 250,000 clones in the sample; roughly nine tenths occur only once, and about 3% lies in the top ten. This sample was included in a study of blood T cell repertoires in COVID-19. On the study more broadly: T cells, B-cell-depleted T cells, or PBMCs supplied cDNA or gDNA.

The CDR3 spans 11 residues. The V end was cut by 6 bases, the J end by 8 bases, with 10 bases between. CDR1 is WSHSY, CDR2 SAAADI, per germline. This chain uses TRBV10-2 with TRBJ1-1, with a weak D call TRBD1 (5 bases). The sequence came from a man younger than 35 with active or convalescent COVID-19. Source material: peripheral blood. The CDR3 DNA is TGCGCCAGCAGAGGGGCCTGGGAAGCTTTCTTT. Protein product: CASRGAWEAFF.